One T cell receptor (beta chain) is described in this entry. Its antigen is not known. Those patients picked for sequencing had displayed CD8+CD57+ cell expansion on flow cytometry. Patients had undergone no therapy by the time their blood was sampled. This CDR3 contains 15 residues. In germline, CDR1 is WNHNN, CDR2 SYGVQD (reference sequence). Trimming took 6 bases from V and 5 from J; bases not matched to a gene: 7. The data originate from a study of CD8+CD57+ T cells in acquired aplastic anemia. Study details: The DNA of sorted CD4+ and CD8+ cells averaged 3.2 ug. Notes on the study in general: Sharing between patients and controls was observed for roughly 29 CD8+ CDR3 sequences. Patients did not significantly differ from controls in CD8+ Simpson's diversity.

The study profiled TCR beta VDJ and CDR3 using genomic DNA as template. One entry per CDR3 protein, called by TCRdb with MiXCR from the reads. This sample has around 150,000 distinct CDR3 sequences, with 65% to 75% found just once. The gene calls are TRBV10-1 and TRBJ2-7; 13 bases are a match to TRBD2. The sequenced material came from sorted CD4+, CD8+, or CD8+CD57+ T cells (not recorded which) from PBMCs. This TCR derives from a human donor with aplastic anemia. Written as DNA, the CDR3 is TGCGCCAGCAGGCACGCACTAGCGGGAGGGCACGAGCAGTACTTC. This translates into CASRHALAGGHEQYF.